This paragraph covers one TCR beta chain sequence. The data are from a study of blood T cell repertoires in COVID-19. Study in general: COVID-19 samples, acute and convalescent, were from the United States, Italy and Spain.

Germline lookup yields CDR1 LGHDT and CDR2 YNNKEL (reference sequence). V trimming: 4 bases; J trimming: 7 bases; junction bases outside the gene matches: 6. CDR3 length equals 14 residues. Clinical history as reported by participants underpinned cohort assignment. Donors in Cohort 3 counted as recovered after two negative PCRs, clearance, or symptom resolution. In the original workflow: For nucleated cells, counts were estimated from reference gene primer amplification. Some clones are missing from TCRdb's copy, which holds only in-frame ones; the method was immunoSEQ multiplex PCR. From that table come the V and J calls and clone size; the DNA was used to work out D and trimming. The table has over 200,000 clones, roughly 85% seen once.

Sequences were obtained from PBMCs or T cells enriched from blood (not recorded which). The chain links TRBV3-1 (or the pseudogene TRBV3-2) to TRBJ1-3; 8 positions agree with TRBD1. The origin of this receptor is a man aged 25-40 years who had recovered from COVID-19. CDR3 protein: CASSRGQGRNTIYF. CDR3 nucleotide sequence: TGTGCCAGCAGCCGTGGACAGGGACGGAACACCATATATTTT.